What follows are 20 T cell receptor beta chains derived from one specimen sequenced in a study of technical replicates of blood from a few donors. This table comes from immunoSEQ multiplex PCR, and its TCRdb copy is limited to in-frame clones, with some not included. Of roughly 70,000 clones detected, 90% to 95% appear once; the ten largest clones hold 4.7%. Material for sequencing was PBMCs. The receptors here all came from a human donor in good health. Some clones in this sample may be carry-over from other donors' samples.

This clone was detected only once. V gene TRBV12-5 combines with J gene TRBJ1-2; D is perhaps TRBD1 (6 bases). Germline V lookup: CDR1 LGHNT, CDR2 FRNRAP. With 1 base removed from V and 8 bases from J, the gap between germline ends came to 20 bases. CDR3 length: 16 amino acids. The CDR3 reads CASGLEPDSPLGGYTF. The CDR3 DNA reads as TGTGCTAGTGGTTTGGAACCGGACAGCCCCCTCGGGGGCTACACCTTC.

V and J are TRBV5-4 and TRBJ2-2, with 8 bases lining up with TRBD1. Germline CDR1 and CDR2: SGHNT and YYREEE (reference sequence). The CDR3 totals 14 residues. Germline trimming cut 3 bases from V and 5 bases from J; bases unmatched to any gene: 3. For the CDR3, the DNA is TGTGCCAGCAGCTCTCAGGGGGCGACCGGGGAGCTGTTTTTT. Translation gives CASSSQGATGELFF.

This rearrangement joins TRBV2 to TRBJ2-5, with D possibly TRBD2 on 6 matching bases. This CDR3 spans 12 amino acids. V lost 8 bases and J lost 3, with 10 bases in between. Germline V gives CDR1 SNHLY, CDR2 FYNNEI. The chain's CDR3 is CASGRREETQYF. The CDR3 DNA reads TGTGCCAGCGGTCGGAGGGAAGAGACCCAGTACTTC.

The gene calls are TRBV4-1 and TRBJ2-1, with a weak D call TRBD2 (6 bases). Germline lookup yields CDR1 MGHRA and CDR2 YSYEKL. V lost 1 base to trimming and J lost 5 bases, with 9 bases between them. CDR3 length: 14 residues. The CDR3, as DNA: TGCGCCAGCAGCCAAGTCGGGGGAAACAATGAGCAGTTCTTC. Amino acid sequence: CASSQVGGNNEQFF.

The V gene is TRBV6-6, the J gene TRBJ1-1, with D perhaps matching TRBD1 (6 bases). The CDR3 consists of 15 residues. V was clipped by 0 bases and J by 8 bases, with 16 bases between them. Germline V gives CDR1 MNHNY, CDR2 SVGAGI (reference sequence). As DNA, the CDR3 is TGTGCCAGCAGTTACTCGATAGGGGGTCCCCCCGAAGCTTTCTTT. Translated: CASSYSIGGPPEAFF.

The rearrangement uses TRBV4-1 and TRBJ2-1, with 7 bases identical to TRBD1. CDR1 MGHRA and CDR2 YSYEKL come from the germline V gene. V was clipped by 4 bases and J by 3 bases; unmatched bases: 6. This CDR3 has 15 residues. This CDR3 is CASSLPGQSYNEQFF. In DNA, the CDR3 is TGCGCCAGCAGCCTACCGGGACAGAGCTACAATGAGCAGTTCTTC.

This clone has just one count. This CDR3 reads CASSPDNSGNTIYF. CDR3 DNA: TGTGCCAGCTCACCGGACAACTCTGGAAACACCATATATTTT. The chain links TRBV18 to TRBJ1-3, with D possibly matching TRBD1 (5 bases). Trimming stripped 3 bases from V and 0 bases from J, with 6 bases between. This CDR3 is built from 14 residues. Germline CDR1 KGHSH, CDR2 LQKENI.

The chain employs TRBV7-9 and TRBJ2-1, with 8 bases aligning to TRBD2. Germline V gene data show CDR1 as SEHNR and CDR2 as FQNEAQ (reference sequence). The CDR3 has 14 amino acids. The ends lost 7 bases at V and 9 bases at J; junction bases unmatched: 11. CDR3: CASTYAGGVGEQFF. The CDR3 DNA reads TGTGCCAGCACTTACGCGGGGGGTGTAGGTGAGCAGTTCTTC.

The chain links TRBV5-1 to TRBJ1-1; perhaps TRBD1 as D (6 bases). V was clipped by 5 bases and J by 4 bases, with 15 bases between them. The germline V gene encodes CDR1 SGHRS and CDR2 YFSETQ. The CDR3 has 14 residues. CDR3 DNA: TGCGCCAGCAGGACGCCGGGGGGCGGCACTGAAGCTTTCTTT. Translation gives CASRTPGGGTEAFF.

V and J are TRBV2 and TRBJ2-2; a possible D gene is TRBD2 (7 bases). The germline V gene encodes CDR1 SNHLY and CDR2 FYNNEI. V dropped 8 bases and J dropped 6 bases, with 16 bases sitting between them. The CDR3 is 14 residues long. CDR3 region: CASGGAPRAGELFF. The DNA for the CDR3 is TGTGCCAGCGGGGGGGCCCCGAGGGCCGGGGAGCTGTTTTTT.

This clone was counted once. The rearrangement links TRBV18 to TRBJ2-5, with D maybe TRBD1 (5 bases). V lost 0 bases to trimming and J lost 5 bases, with 10 bases between them. Germline V lookup: CDR1 KGHSH, CDR2 LQKENI. This CDR3 has 14 amino acids. CDR3 nucleotide sequence: TGTGCCAGCTCACCACCGGGGCAGGCCGAGACCCAGTACTTC. Translating gives CASSPPGQAETQYF.

The rearrangement uses TRBV7-9 and TRBJ2-3; 7 nucleotides agree with TRBD2. Trimming removed 5 bases from V and 15 bases from J; junction bases left unmatched: 14. This CDR3 is 13 amino acids long. Germline-derived CDR1 and CDR2 are SEHNR and FQNEAQ (reference sequence). The DNA for the CDR3 is TGTGCCAGCAGCCTCGAGGAGCTAGCGGATGATTATTTT. The encoded protein is CASSLEELADDYF.

The V call is TRBV6-5, the J call TRBJ1-2; perhaps TRBD1 as D (5 bases). CDR1 and CDR2 (germline): MNHEY, SVGAGI. With 5 bases removed from V and 2 bases from J, the gap between germline ends came to 12 bases. The CDR3 is 14 amino acids. The CDR3 is CASSPREANYGYTF. CDR3 DNA: TGTGCCAGCAGTCCCAGGGAAGCAAACTATGGCTACACCTTC.

The rearrangement joins TRBV10-3 to TRBJ1-2; a possible D gene is TRBD1 (5 bases). Germline V lookup: CDR1 ENHRY, CDR2 SYGVKD. V lost 4 bases to trimming and J lost 8 bases, with 11 bases between them. The CDR3 totals 12 residues. In nucleotides, the CDR3 is TGTGCCATCAGTGGGGGAGGGGAAGGCTACACCTTC. Its protein is CAISGGGEGYTF.

The chain links TRBV9 to TRBJ2-1, with TRBD2 as a possible D gene (5 bases). CDR3 size: 14 residues. The V and J ends lost 7 bases and 8 bases respectively, with 19 bases between them. Germline V CDR1 and CDR2: SGDLS, YYNGEE. CDR3 bases: TGTGCCAGCTCCCCAGATCTAGCTGGGGATGAGCAGTTCTTC. It codes for CASSPDLAGDEQFF.

This chain links TRBV6-5 with TRBJ1-1, with 7 bases lining up with TRBD1. Trimming removed 4 bases from V and 9 bases from J; junction bases left unmatched: 8. CDR1 MNHEY and CDR2 SVGAGI come from the germline V gene. CDR3 size: 13 residues. The CDR3 DNA reads TGTGCCAGCAGTTTTATCTGGACAGGTAAAGCTTTCTTT. Its protein product is CASSFIWTGKAFF.

V gene TRBV7-2 combines with J gene TRBJ2-7, with TRBD2 identical over 16 bases. The germline gives CDR1 SGHTA, CDR2 FQGNSA. The CDR3 runs to 18 residues. The J segment lost 3 bases and the V segment lost 5 bases, leaving 10 bases of the junction unmatched. DNA for the CDR3: TGTGCCAGCAGCCTGGGACTAGCGGGAGGGTTAGTGGACTACGAGCAGTACTTC. The encoded protein is CASSLGLAGGLVDYEQYF.

The rearrangement joins TRBV2 to TRBJ2-3; D gene ambiguous. Looked up from germline, CDR1 is SNHLY and CDR2 is FYNNEI. Trimming cost V 11 bases and J 6 bases, with 15 bases left between them. CDR3 length: 12 residues. CDR3 region: CAVRIFRDTQYF. The CDR3 nucleotides read TGTGCCGTCAGGATTTTCCGGGATACGCAGTATTTT.

The gene calls are TRBV6-5 and TRBJ2-7, with 9 nucleotides matching TRBD1. Germline CDR1 MNHEY, CDR2 SVGAGI. The CDR3 sequence is 15 residues long. V was clipped by 7 bases and J by 0 bases; unmatched bases: 7. The CDR3 nucleotides read TGTGCCAGCATCCAAGCGGGACAGGGCTCCTACGAGCAGTACTTC. Amino acids: CASIQAGQGSYEQYF.

V and J are TRBV30 and TRBJ1-6; maybe TRBD1 (6 bases). The CDR3 sequence is 12 residues long. Deletions cut 7 bases from V and 6 bases from J, with 10 bases between. The germline V gene has CDR1 GTSNPN and CDR2 SVGIG (reference sequence). In nucleotides, the CDR3 is TGTGCCTCTGACAGGTCTAATTCACCCCTCCACTTT. Translated: CASDRSNSPLHF. Based on the CDR3 plus reference TRBV30 and TRBJ1-6, the full variable domain is SQTIHQWPATLVQPVGSPLSLECTVEGTSNPNLYWYRQAAGRGLQLLFYSVGIGQISSEVPQNLSASRPQDRQFILSSKKLLLSDSGFYLCASDRSNSPLHFGNGTRLTVT.